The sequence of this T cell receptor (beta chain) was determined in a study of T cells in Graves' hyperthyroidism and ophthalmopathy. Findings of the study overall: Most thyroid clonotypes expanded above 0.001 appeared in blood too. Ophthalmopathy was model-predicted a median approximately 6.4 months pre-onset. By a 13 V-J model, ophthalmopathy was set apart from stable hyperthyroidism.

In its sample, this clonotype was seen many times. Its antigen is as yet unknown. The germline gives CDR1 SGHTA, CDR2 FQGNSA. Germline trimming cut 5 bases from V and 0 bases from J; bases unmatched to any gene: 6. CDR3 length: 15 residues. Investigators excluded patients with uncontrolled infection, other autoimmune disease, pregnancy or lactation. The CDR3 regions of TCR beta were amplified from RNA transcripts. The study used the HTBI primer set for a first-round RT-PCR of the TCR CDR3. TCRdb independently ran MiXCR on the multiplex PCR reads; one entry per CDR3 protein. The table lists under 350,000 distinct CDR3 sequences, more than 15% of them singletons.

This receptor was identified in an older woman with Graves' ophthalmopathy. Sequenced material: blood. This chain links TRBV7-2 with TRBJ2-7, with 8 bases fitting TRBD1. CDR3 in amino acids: CASSRGQAFSYEQYF. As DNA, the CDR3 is TGTGCCAGCAGCCGGGGACAGGCTTTCTCCTACGAGCAGTACTTC.